The T cell receptor (beta chain) described here comes from a study of beta chain features in type 1 diabetes. Study-wide findings and caveats: A moderate, significant TCRB CDR3 shortening appeared in type 1 diabetes across four CD4+ subsets.

This clone showed up just a few times. The antigen is not known. The CDR3 is made up of 15 amino acids. Germline V gene lookup returns CDR1 SNHLY and CDR2 FYNNEI. With 0 bases removed from V and 2 bases from J, the gap between germline ends came to 5 bases. Sequencing targeted expressed TCRB transcripts, as all isolated RNA had been reverse transcribed. Generated by immunoSEQ multiplex PCR, the TCRdb table keeps only in-frame clones and is missing some. Among about 700,000 clones listed, roughly 12% were seen once. The gene calls are TRBV2 and TRBJ1-6; D uncertain. Sequenced sample: naive CD4+ T cells from blood. The receptor was isolated from a man younger than 35 with type 1 diabetes. CDR3 DNA sequence: TGTGCCAGCAGTGAAGCGGTAACCTATAATTCACCCCTCCACTTT. It translates to CASSEAVTYNSPLHF.